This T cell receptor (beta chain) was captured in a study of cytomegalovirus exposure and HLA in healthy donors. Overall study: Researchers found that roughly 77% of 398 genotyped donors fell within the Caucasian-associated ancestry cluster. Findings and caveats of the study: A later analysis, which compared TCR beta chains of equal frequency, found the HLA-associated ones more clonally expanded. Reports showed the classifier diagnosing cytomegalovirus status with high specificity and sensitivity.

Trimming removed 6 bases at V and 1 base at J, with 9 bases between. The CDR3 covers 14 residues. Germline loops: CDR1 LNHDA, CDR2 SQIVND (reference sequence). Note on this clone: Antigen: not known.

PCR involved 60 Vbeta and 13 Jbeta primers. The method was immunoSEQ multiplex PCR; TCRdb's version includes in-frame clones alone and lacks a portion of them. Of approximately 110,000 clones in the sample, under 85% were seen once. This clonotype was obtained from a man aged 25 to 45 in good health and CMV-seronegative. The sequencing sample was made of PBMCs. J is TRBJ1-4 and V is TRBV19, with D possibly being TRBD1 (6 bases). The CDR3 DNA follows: TGTGCCAGTAGGCTACAGGGAACTAATGAAAAACTGTTTTTT. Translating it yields CASRLQGTNEKLFF.